A single T cell receptor (beta chain) is shown here with its context. The antigen it binds to is not known. No clone much larger than this one lies a single base away; base qualities are absent. The CDR3 regions of human TCRbeta chains were analyzed by immunosequencing. In the authors' own workflow: TCRs in the repertoires were compared against a reference library of SARS-CoV-2-specific TCRs that had been generated with the MIRA antigen-specificity platform. Breadth was defined as the fraction of unique TCRs that were SARS-CoV-2-associated. Depth was defined as the fraction of total T cells that were SARS-CoV-2-associated. Each spike-specific TCR was assigned to its reactive spike region and to a CD4 or CD8 class using the MIRA data. Log10-transformed breadth and depth values were compared by one-way ANOVA with Sidak's multiple comparisons tests. TCRdb obtained this table from immuneACCESS and retained in-frame rearrangements with V and J assigned. These tables miss some clones; where compared with another copy, unresolved V genes account for less than half of the shortfall, and the remainder is unexplained. D and trimming were read from the DNA, whereas the V and J calls and clone size are those reported in that table. The sample data list tens of thousands of clones, and 88% of these were observed just once. The ten largest clonotypes hold 6.5% to 8.5% of the sample.

The source of the sample is a study of T cell responses to AZD1222 COVID-19 vaccine (dated by TCRdb to about 2021). In the study overall: TCR sequencing covered over 230 trial participants: 200 to 210 given two doses of AZD1222 and approximately 25 given two doses of MenACWY control vaccine. Trial participants were enrolled into age subgroups of 18-55, 56-69 and 70-plus years, which contained around 140, 26 and 57 TCR-sequenced participants, respectively. Study-wide conclusions, independent of this receptor: A significant rise in spike-specific TCR breadth and depth was observed after two AZD1222 doses relative to day 0 and relative to MenACWY recipients. Most participants were white British and females outnumbered males, and the authors suggested that clonal diversity may have been underestimated. Vaccine-associated CD4 TCRs spanned the whole spike protein, with dominant responses in regions 160-218 and 743-854. The 56-69-year group was small, and its depth increase did not reach significance, likely because of low power. Nearly half of unique spike-specific TCRs reportedly recognized epitopes outside regions mutated in the B.1.351 and B.1.1.7 variants. Conclusions about previously exposed vaccinees were limited because only six or seven AZD1222 recipients were SARS-CoV-2 seropositive at baseline. Because no samples from the day 14 peak response were available, repertoires could be characterized only after the peak T cell response.

The time point label on this specimen signifies: about 28 days (+/-7) after the second vaccine dose. AZD1222 recipients whose second dose came at about 4 weeks and those whose second dose came at about 12 weeks were combined into one group, since spike-specific TCR depth and breadth did not differ between the two schedules. Samples from vaccinated people were obtained from the UK trials COV001 and COV002, which included a single-blind randomized controlled phase 2/3 trial of AZD1222 (ChAdOx1 nCoV-19) in healthy adults. Trial participant PBMC samples were collected at day 0 and day 28 after the second dose for TCRbeta chain sequencing. CDR1 and CDR2 were assigned from the germline V gene as MNHEY and SVGAGI. Trimming costs V 6 bases and J 8 bases, and their ends lie 19 bases apart. Counted from cysteine to phenylalanine, this CDR3 has 15 amino acids. Here the CDR3 DNA is all that survives: 45 bases in frame from base 1.

This receptor was identified in an adult who received the AZD1222 COVID-19 vaccine. The sequences come from peripheral blood, collected 28 days after the second AZD1222 dose. The chain joins TRBV6-5 to TRBJ2-2; TRBD2 is a possible D gene, resting on 5 matching bases. The CDR3: CASRVLGALRGELFF. The nucleotide sequence is TGTGCCAGCAGGGTATTGGGAGCTCTAAGAGGGGAGCTGTTTTTT.